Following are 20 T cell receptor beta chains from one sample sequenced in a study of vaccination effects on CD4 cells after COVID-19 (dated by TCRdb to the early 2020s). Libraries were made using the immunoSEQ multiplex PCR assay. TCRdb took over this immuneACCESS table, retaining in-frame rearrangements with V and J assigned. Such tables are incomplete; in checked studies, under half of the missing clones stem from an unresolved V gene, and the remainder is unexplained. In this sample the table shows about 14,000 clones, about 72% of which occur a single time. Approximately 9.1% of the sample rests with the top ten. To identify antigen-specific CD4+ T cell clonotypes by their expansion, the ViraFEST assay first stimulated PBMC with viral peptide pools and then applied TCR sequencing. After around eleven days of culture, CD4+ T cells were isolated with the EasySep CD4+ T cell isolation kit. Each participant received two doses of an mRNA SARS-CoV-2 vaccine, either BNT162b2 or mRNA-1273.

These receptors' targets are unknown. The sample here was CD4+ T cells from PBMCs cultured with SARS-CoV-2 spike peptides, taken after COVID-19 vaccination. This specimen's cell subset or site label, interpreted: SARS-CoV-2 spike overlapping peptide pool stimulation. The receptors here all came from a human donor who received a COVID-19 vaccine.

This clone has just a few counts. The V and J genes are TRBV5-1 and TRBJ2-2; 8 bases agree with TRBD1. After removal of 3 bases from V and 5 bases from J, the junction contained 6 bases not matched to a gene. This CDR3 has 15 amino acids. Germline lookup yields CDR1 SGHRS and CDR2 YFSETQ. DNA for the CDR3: TGCGCCAGCAGCTCAGGGGGCTTCGAAACCGGGGAGCTGTTTTTT. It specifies CASSSGGFETGELFF.

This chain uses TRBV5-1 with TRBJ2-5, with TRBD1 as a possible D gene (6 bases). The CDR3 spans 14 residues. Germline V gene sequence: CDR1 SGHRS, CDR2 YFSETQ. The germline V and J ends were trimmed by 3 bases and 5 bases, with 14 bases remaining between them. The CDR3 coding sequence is TGCGCCAGCAGCTGGACCCAGGGGTACGAGACCCAGTACTTC. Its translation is CASSWTQGYETQYF.

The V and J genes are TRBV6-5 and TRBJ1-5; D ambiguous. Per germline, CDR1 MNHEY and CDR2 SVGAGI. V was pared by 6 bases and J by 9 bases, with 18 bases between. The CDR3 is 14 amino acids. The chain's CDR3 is CASSLLSSGGPQHF. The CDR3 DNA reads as TGTGCCAGCAGCCTACTTTCCTCGGGAGGGCCCCAGCATTTT.

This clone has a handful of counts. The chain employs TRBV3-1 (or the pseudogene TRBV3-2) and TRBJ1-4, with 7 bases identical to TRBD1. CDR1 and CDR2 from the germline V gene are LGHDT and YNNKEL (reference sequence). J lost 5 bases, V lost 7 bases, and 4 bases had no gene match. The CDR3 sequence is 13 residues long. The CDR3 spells CASTRGGNEKLFF. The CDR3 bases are TGTGCCAGCACCAGGGGGGGGAATGAAAAACTGTTTTTT.

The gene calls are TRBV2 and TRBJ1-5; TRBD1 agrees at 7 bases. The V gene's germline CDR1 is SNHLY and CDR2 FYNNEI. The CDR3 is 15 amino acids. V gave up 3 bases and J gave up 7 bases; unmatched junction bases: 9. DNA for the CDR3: TGTGCCAGCAGTGATGGCGCAGGGGGAAGGCAGCCCCAGCATTTT. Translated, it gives CASSDGAGGRQPQHF.

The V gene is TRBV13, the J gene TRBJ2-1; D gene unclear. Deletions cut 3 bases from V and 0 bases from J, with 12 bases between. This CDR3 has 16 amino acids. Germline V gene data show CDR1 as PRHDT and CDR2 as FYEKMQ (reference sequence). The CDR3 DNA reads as TGTGCCAGCAGCTTGGTTTGGAATAGCTCCTACAATGAGCAGTTCTTC. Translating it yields CASSLVWNSSYNEQFF.

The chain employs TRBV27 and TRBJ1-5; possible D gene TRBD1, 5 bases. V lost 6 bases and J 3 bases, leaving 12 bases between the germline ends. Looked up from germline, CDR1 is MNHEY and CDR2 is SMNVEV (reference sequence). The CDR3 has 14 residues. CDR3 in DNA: TGTGCCAGCAGCTTGGGGGGAAACAATCAGCCCCAGCATTTT. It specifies CASSLGGNNQPQHF.

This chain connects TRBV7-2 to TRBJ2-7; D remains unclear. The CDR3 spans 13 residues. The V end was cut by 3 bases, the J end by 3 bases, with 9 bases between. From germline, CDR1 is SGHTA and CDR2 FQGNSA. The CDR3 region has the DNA TGTGCCAGCAGCTTCGACGGAATCTACGAGCAGTACTTC. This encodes CASSFDGIYEQYF.

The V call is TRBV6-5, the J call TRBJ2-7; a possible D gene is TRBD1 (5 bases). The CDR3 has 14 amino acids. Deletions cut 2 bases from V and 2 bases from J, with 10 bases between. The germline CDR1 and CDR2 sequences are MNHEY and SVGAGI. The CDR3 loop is CASSYVAGTYEQYF. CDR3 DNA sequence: TGTGCCAGCAGTTACGTCGCAGGGACCTACGAGCAGTACTTC.

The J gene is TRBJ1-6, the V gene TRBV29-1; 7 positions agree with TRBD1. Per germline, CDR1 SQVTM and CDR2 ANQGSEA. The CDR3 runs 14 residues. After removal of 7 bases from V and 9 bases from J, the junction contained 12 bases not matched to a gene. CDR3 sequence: CSAMTGSRGSPLHF. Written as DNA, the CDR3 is TGCAGCGCCATGACAGGGAGCAGGGGTTCACCCCTCCACTTT. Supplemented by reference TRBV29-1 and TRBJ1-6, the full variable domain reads SAVISQKPSRDICQRGTSLTIQCQVDSQVTMMFWYRQQPGQSLTLIATANQGSEATYESGFVIDKFPISRPNLTFSTLTVSNMSPEDSSIYLCSAMTGSRGSPLHFGNGTRLTVT.

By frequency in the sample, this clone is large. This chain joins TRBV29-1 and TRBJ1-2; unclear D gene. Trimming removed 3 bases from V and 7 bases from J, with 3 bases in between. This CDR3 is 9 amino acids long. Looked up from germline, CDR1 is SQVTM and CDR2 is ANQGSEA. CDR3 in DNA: TGCAGCGTTGAGTCTGGCTACACCTTC. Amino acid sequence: CSVESGYTF.

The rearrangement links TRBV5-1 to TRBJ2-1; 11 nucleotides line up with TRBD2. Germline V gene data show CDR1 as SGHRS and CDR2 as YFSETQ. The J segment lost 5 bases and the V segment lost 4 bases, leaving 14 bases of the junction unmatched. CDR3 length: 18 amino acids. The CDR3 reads CASSATPTGTSGNNEQFF. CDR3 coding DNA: TGCGCCAGCAGCGCGACACCCACCGGGACTAGCGGAAACAATGAGCAGTTCTTC.

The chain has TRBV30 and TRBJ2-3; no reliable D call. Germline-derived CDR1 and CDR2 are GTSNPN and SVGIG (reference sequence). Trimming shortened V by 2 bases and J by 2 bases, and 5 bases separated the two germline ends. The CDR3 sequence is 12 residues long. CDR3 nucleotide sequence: TGTGCCTGGAGTCCCTCCACAGATACGCAGTATTTT. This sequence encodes CAWSPSTDTQYF.

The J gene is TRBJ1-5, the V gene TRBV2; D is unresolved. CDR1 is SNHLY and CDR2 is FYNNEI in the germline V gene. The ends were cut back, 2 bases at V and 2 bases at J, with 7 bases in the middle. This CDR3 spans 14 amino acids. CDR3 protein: CASSETRRNQPQHF. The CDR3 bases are TGTGCCAGCAGTGAAACCCGGCGCAATCAGCCCCAGCATTTT.

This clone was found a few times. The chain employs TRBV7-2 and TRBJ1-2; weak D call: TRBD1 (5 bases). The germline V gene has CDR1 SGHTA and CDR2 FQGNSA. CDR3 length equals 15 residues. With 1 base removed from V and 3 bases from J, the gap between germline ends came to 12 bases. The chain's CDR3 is CASSLGGRVDYGYTF. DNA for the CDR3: TGTGCCAGCAGCTTAGGGGGCAGGGTAGACTATGGCTACACCTTC.

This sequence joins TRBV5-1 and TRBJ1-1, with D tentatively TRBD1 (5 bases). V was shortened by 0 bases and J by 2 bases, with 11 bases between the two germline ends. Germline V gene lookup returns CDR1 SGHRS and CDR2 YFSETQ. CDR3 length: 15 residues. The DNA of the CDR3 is TGCGCCAGCAGCTTGGCCGGGACGGTTAACACTGAAGCTTTCTTT. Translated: CASSLAGTVNTEAFF.

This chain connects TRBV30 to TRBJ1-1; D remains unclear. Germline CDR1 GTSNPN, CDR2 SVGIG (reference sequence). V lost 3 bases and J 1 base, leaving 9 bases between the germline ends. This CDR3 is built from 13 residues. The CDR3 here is CAWSPRENTEAFF. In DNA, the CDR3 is TGTGCCTGGAGCCCCCGGGAGAACACTGAAGCTTTCTTT. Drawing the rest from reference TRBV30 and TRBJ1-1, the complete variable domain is SQTIHQWPATLVQPVGSPLSLECTVEGTSNPNLYWYRQAAGRGLQLLFYSVGIGQISSEVPQNLSASRPQDRQFILSSKKLLLSDSGFYLCAWSPRENTEAFFGQGTRLTVV.

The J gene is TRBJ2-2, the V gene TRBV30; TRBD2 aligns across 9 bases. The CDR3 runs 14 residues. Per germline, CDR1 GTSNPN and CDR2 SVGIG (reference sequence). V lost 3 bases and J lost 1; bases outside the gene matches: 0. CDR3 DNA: TGTGCCTGGAGGACTAGCGGGAACACCGGGGAGCTGTTTTTT. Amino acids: CAWRTSGNTGELFF.

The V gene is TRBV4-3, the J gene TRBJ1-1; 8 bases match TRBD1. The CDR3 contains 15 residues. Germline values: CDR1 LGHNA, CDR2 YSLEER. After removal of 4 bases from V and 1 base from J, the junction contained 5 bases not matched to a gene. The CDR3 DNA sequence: TGCGCCAGCAGCCGTCCCGGGACAGGGAACACTGAAGCTTTCTTT. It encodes CASSRPGTGNTEAFF.

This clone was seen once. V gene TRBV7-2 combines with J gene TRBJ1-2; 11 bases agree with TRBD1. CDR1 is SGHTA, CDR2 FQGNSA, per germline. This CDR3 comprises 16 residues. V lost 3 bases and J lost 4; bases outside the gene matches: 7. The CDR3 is CASSLGGGTGGYGYTF. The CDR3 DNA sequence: TGTGCCAGCAGCTTGGGGGGCGGGACAGGGGGCTATGGCTACACCTTC.